This T cell receptor beta chain was sequenced for a study of T cell changes during pregnancy in multiple sclerosis. Here immunoSEQ multiplex PCR was the method, and the copy in TCRdb shows in-frame clones only, minus some. This table has around 46,000 clones, more than 80% appearing once. This clone was recorded only once. CDR3 size: 17 residues. V lost 6 bases, J lost 0 bases, and 11 bases stayed unmatched. Germline V lookup: CDR1 SGHNT, CDR2 YYREEE (reference sequence). The genes are TRBV5-4 and TRBJ2-1; TRBD2 agrees at 8 bases. This TCR derives from a female donor with multiple sclerosis, enrolled in a pregnancy study. The source material was CD8+ T cells from peripheral blood mononuclear cells, sampled in the second trimester of pregnancy. CDR3 nucleotide sequence: TGTGCCAGCATCCCTCCGGGGGGGACCAACTCCTACAATGAGCAGTTCTTC. Its protein is CASIPPGGTNSYNEQFF.